This TCR beta chain originates from a study of cytomegalovirus exposure and HLA in healthy donors. Primers for the PCR totalled 60 Vbeta and 13 Jbeta. Some clones are missing from TCRdb's copy, which holds only in-frame ones; the method was immunoSEQ multiplex PCR. The sample shows some 170,000 clones, over 80% of them seen only once. With 4 bases clipped from V and 3 bases from J, the junction kept 4 bases outside the gene matches. The CDR3 covers 14 residues. CDR1 is MNHEY, CDR2 SMNVEV, per germline (reference sequence). General study findings and limits: Most TCR sequences were seen very rarely across donors, but some public TCRs occurred in many.

As to this clone: What it binds is unknown.

The receptor's source is a man in his fifties in good health and CMV-seropositive. The rearrangement joins TRBV27 to TRBJ2-7; TRBD1 aligns across 9 bases. Input material: PBMCs. The CDR3 coding sequence is TGTGCCAGCAGTTCCGGGACAGGGTTCTACGAGCAGTACTTC. Encoded protein: CASSSGTGFYEQYF.